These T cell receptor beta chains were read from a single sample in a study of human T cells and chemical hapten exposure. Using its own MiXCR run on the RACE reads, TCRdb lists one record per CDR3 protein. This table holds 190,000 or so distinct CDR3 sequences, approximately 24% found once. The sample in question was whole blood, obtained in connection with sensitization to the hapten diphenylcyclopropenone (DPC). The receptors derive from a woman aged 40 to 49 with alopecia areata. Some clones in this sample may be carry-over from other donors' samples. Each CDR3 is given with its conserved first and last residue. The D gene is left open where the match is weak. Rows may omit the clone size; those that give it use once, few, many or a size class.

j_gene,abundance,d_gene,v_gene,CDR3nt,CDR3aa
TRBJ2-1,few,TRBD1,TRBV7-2,TGTGCCAGCAGCTTTGACAGGGCTAGCAATGAGCAGTTCTTC,CASSFDRASNEQFF
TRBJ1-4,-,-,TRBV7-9,TGTGCCAGCAGCTTATCCCAGGGTGGTCCTGAAAAACTGTTTTTT,CASSLSQGGPEKLFF
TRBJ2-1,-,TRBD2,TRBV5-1,TGCGCCAGCAGCCGGAACTTAGCGGGAGTTGATGAGCAGTTCTTC,CASSRNLAGVDEQFF
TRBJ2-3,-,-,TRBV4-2,TGTGCCAGCAGCCAAGAAAGTCTAGGAGACGGAGGGACAGATACGCAGTATTTT,CASSQESLGDGGTDTQYF
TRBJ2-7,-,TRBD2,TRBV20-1,TGCAGTGCCCGCCATTCACTAGCGGGAGTCGAGCAGTACTTC,CSARHSLAGVEQYF
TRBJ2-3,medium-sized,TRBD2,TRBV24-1,TGTGCCACCAGTGACACTAGCGGGAGCACAGATACGCAGTATTTT,CATSDTSGSTDTQYF
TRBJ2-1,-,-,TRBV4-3,TGCGCCAGCAGCCAAGGGGGTCGGGTGGCGGAGCAGTTCTTC,CASSQGGRVAEQFF
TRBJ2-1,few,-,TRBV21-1,TGTGCCAGCAGCAAAGGTGGACCTTTTCCCTACAATGAGCAGTTCTTC,CASSKGGPFPYNEQFF
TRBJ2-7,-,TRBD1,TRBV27,TGTGCCAGCAGTGCCCAGGTAGGACAGGGCTACGAGCAGTACTTC,CASSAQVGQGYEQYF
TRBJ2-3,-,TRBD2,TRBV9,TGTGCCAGCAGCGTAGAACCGACTAGCGGGGCAGATACGCAGTATTTT,CASSVEPTSGADTQYF
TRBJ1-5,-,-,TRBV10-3,TGTGCCATCAGTGAATCGGATCAGCCCCAGCATTTT,CAISESDQPQHF
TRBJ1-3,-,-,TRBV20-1,TGCAGTGCCCCCGGAATATCTGGAAACACCATATATTTT,CSAPGISGNTIYF
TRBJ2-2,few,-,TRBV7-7,TGTGCTAGCAGCTTAGGTACCGGGACCAACACCGGGGAGCTGTTTTTT,CASSLGTGTNTGELFF
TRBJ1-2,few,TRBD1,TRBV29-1,TGCAGCGTTGAAAACAGGGGCCAGCCTACCTATGGCTACACCTTC,CSVENRGQPTYGYTF
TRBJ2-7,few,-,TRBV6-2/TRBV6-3,TGTGCCAGCAGTCTATCCGCTGGGACTTATTACGAGCAGTACTTC,CASSLSAGTYYEQYF
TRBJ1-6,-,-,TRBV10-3,TGTGCCATCAGTGAGTCGAGGGCGAATTCACCCCTCCACTTT,CAISESRANSPLHF
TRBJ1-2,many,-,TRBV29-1,TGCAGCGGTTACGGAAGCTATGGCTACACCTTC,CSGYGSYGYTF
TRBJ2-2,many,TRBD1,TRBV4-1,TGCGCCAGCAGCATAGGACAGGTGAACACCGGGGAGCTGTTTTTT,CASSIGQVNTGELFF